The table lists the clone carrying this TCR beta chain with a few counts. No antigen is known for it. Clones were sequenced by immunoSEQ multiplex PCR, and TCRdb holds only the in-frame ones, with some missing. The sample contains more than 75,000 clones, roughly four fifths of which appear only once. This CDR3 contains 13 residues. CDR1 is SGHVS, CDR2 FNYEAQ, per germline. V shed 5 bases and J shed 1 base, with 8 bases lying between them. This sample is part of a study of cytotoxic CD8 clonotypes in ibrutinib-treated CLL. Study summary: Across the patients, about a dozen were relapsed/refractory, around 16 treatment-naive and approximately 17 IGHV unmutated. Response samples followed a median about twelve months of treatment, range 6 to 36. Samples had a mean of roughly 230,000 productive templates and around 90,000 productive rearrangements. Study-wide results and limits: At ibrutinib response, clonality increased, and at progression it declined back toward baseline.

The receptor was isolated from a human donor with chronic lymphocytic leukemia. This specimen was PBMCs, taken after 24 months of ibrutinib treatment. This rearrangement joins TRBV7-6 to TRBJ1-2; D is possibly TRBD1 (5 bases). CDR3 protein: CASSQDSNYGYTF. The CDR3 bases are TGTGCCAGCAGCCAAGACAGTAACTATGGCTACACCTTC.